This is a list of T cell receptor beta chains from one sample in a study of CD8 T cells in Susac syndrome. TCRdb fed the immunoSEQ multiplex PCR reads into MiXCR, producing one record per CDR3 protein. The sample carries some 95,000 distinct CDR3 sequences, around 93% recorded once. The sequencing input was CD8+ T cells from PBMCs. The receptor set was obtained from a human donor in good health. CDR3s leave out the opening cysteine and the closing phenylalanine or tryptophan.

V gene	J gene	CDR3 protein
TRBV29-1	TRBJ2-1	SVEEAAGYNEQF
TRBV7-8	TRBJ1-5	ASSPEYNQPQH
TRBV5-6	TRBJ2-7	ASSLELGPYEQY
TRBV2	TRBJ2-5	ASSEAQGFYQETQY
TRBV3-1	TRBJ2-3	ASSLFGGGTDTQY
TRBV12-3/TRBV12-4	TRBJ2-7	ASSFPGGTYEQY
TRBV2	TRBJ2-7	ASSGPVRDTGSYEQY
TRBV30	TRBJ1-1	ASDGNMNTEAF
TRBV5-6	TRBJ2-7	ASSFGPAYEQY
TRBV6-5	TRBJ1-6	ASSSGTGGYNSPLH
TRBV3-1	TRBJ2-3	ASSQDGRGGPSDTQY
TRBV2	TRBJ2-3	ANGGGSTDTQY
TRBV6-1	TRBJ1-1	ASAYSGGTEAF
TRBV14	TRBJ2-7	ASSPQGYSYEQY
TRBV5-4	TRBJ2-7	ASSLRTGGVLEEQY
TRBV6-5	TRBJ1-3	ASSTNGRSGNTIY
TRBV12-3/TRBV12-4	TRBJ2-7	ASSPGESYEQY
TRBV3-1	TRBJ2-2	ASQGDTANTRELF
TRBV27	TRBJ1-1	ASSLSVGREAF
TRBV6-1	TRBJ2-7	ASSEDGTGAYEQY
TRBV27	TRBJ1-5	ASSPGLVNQPQH
TRBV2	TRBJ2-7	ATQRGNGPYEQY
TRBV30	TRBJ2-1	AWSKGGTYNEQF
TRBV13	TRBJ2-1	ASRAGRVLEQF
TRBV3-1	TRBJ2-7	ASSQGPSGGLSYEQY
TRBV3-1	TRBJ2-7	ASSLRGPYEQY